Described below is a single T cell receptor (beta chain) sequence and its context. Its antigen is still unknown. The record originates from a study of T cells in Graves' hyperthyroidism and ophthalmopathy. Researchers amplified the TCR beta CDR3 regions from RNA transcripts. The HTBI primer set was used in a first-round RT-PCR of the TCR CDR3. A single record per CDR3 protein comes from TCRdb applying MiXCR to the multiplex PCR reads. The table lists more than 550,000 distinct CDR3 sequences, less than 45% of them singletons. Patients having uncontrolled infection, another autoimmune disease, pregnancy or lactation were not included. Diagnostic assessment was based on clinical symptoms, serum thyroxine and TRAb, thyroid ultrasound and orbital computed tomography. Study results and caveats: Before onset, by a median of around 6.4 months, the model predicted ophthalmopathy. Blood also carried most thyroid clonotypes expanded above 0.001.

The CDR3 contains 14 residues. V was shortened by 5 bases and J by 6 bases, with 17 bases between the two germline ends. In germline, CDR1 is SEHNR, CDR2 FQNEAQ (reference sequence). The sequencing input was peripheral blood or thyroid tissue (not recorded which). The chain combines TRBV7-9 with TRBJ2-7, with D perhaps matching TRBD1 or TRBD2 (5 bases each). This TCR was recovered from an adult man with Graves' disease, either hyperthyroidism or ophthalmopathy (not recorded which). The CDR3 DNA follows: TGTGCCAGCAGCGAGGGACGGACTGATCGCGAGCAGTACTTC. This gives the protein CASSEGRTDREQYF. Drawing the rest from reference TRBV7-9 and TRBJ2-7, the complete variable domain is DTGVSQNPRHKITKRGQNVTFRCDPISEHNRLYWYRQTLGQGPEFLTYFQNEAQLEKSRLLSDRFSAERPKGSFSTLEIQRTEQGDSAMYLCASSEGRTDREQYFGPGTRLTVT.